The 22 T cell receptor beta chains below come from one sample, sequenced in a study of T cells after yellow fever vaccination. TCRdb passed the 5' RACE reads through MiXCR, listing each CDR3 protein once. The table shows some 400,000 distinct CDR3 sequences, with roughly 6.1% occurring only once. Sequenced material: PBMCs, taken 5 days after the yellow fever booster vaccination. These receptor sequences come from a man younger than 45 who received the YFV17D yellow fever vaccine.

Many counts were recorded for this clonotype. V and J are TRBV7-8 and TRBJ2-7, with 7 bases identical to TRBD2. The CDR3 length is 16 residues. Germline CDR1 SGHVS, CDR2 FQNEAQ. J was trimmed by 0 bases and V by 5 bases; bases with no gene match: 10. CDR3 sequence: CASSAAPGGSSYEQYF. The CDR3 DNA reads TGTGCCAGCAGCGCAGCCCCCGGGGGGAGCTCCTACGAGCAGTACTTC.

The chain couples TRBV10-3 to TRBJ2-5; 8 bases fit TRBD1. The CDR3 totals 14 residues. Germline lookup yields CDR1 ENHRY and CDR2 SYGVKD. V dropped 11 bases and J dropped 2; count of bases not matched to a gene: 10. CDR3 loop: CASATTGAQETQYF. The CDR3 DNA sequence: TGTGCCTCGGCGACGACAGGGGCTCAAGAGACCCAGTACTTC.

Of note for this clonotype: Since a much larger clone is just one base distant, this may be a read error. The CDR3 DNA is TGTGCCAGAAGGCGACTAGCCCAAGAGACCCAGTACTTC. Amino acids: CARRRLAQETQYF. This rearrangement joins TRBV7-2 to TRBJ2-5, with 7 bases that match TRBD2. CDR3 size: 13 residues. Germline CDR1 and CDR2: SGHTA and FQGNSA. With V trimmed by 9 bases and J by 1 base, 5 bases remained unmatched.

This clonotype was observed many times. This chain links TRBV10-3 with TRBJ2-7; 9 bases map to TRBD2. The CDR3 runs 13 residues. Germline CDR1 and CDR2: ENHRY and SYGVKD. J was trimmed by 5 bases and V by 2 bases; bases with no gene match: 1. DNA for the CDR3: TGTGCCATCAGTGAGGCGGGAGGGGACGAGCAGTACTTC. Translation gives CAISEAGGDEQYF.

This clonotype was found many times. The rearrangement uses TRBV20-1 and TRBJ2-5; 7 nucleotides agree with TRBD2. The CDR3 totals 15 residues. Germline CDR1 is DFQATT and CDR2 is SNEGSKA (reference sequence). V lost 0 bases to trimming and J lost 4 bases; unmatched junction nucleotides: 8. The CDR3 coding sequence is TGCAGTGCTAGAGATCGGGGGAGGGAACCAGAGACCCAGTACTTC. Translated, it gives CSARDRGREPETQYF.

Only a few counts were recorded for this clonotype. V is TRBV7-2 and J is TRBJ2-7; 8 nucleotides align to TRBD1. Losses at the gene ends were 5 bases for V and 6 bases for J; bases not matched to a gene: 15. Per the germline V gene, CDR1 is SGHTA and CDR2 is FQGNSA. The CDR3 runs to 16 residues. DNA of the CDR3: TGTGCCAGCAGCCTCTATGCGAGACAGGGGTTAATCGAGCAGTACTTC. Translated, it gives CASSLYARQGLIEQYF. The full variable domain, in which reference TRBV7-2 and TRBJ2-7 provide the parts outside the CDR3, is GAGVSQSPSNKVTEKGKDVELRCDPISGHTALYWYRQSLGQGLEFLIYFQGNSAPDKSGLPSDRFSAERTGGSVSTLTIQRTQQEDSAVYLCASSLYARQGLIEQYFGPGTRLTVT.

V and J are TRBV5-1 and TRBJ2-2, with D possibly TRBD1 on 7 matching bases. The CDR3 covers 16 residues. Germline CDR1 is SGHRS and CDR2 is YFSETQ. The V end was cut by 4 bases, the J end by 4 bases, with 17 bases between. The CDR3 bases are TGCGCCAGCAGCGCGGGACAGATACTCAGCACCGGGGAGCTGTTTTTT. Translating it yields CASSAGQILSTGELFF.

Here the CDR3 reads CASSVGHTGVGDTQYF. The DNA of the CDR3 is TGTGCCAGCAGCGTAGGTCACACGGGAGTAGGGGATACGCAGTATTTT. The chain combines TRBV9 with TRBJ2-3, with D tentatively TRBD2 (6 bases). V lost 0 bases to trimming and J lost 6 bases, with 17 bases between them. From germline, CDR1 is SGDLS and CDR2 YYNGEE. The CDR3 runs to 16 residues.

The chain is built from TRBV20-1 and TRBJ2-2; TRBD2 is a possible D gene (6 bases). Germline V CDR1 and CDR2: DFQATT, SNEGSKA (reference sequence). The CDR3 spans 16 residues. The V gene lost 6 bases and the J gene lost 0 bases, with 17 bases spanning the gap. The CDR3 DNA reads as TGCAGTGCCGAAAATCCGACGGGAGCGAACACCGGGGAGCTGTTTTTT. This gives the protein CSAENPTGANTGELFF.

The CDR3 loop is CASSLAGSGTGQETQYF. CDR3 DNA sequence: TGTGCCAGCTCACTCGCGGGATCGGGGACAGGCCAAGAGACCCAGTACTTC. The J gene is TRBJ2-5, the V gene TRBV18; 8 nucleotides align to TRBD1. The CDR3 totals 17 residues. Trimming at V came to 4 bases and at J to 1 base, leaving 11 bases not matched to a gene. Germline CDR1 is KGHSH and CDR2 is LQKENI.

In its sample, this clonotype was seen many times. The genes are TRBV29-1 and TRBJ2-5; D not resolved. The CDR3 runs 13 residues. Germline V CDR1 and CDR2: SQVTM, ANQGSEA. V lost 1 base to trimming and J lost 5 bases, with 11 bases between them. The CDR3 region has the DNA TGCAGCGTTGAAGCTAGTGTCGGGGAGACCCAGTACTTC. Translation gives CSVEASVGETQYF. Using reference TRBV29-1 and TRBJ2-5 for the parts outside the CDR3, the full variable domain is SAVISQKPSRDICQRGTSLTIQCQVDSQVTMMFWYRQQPGQSLTLIATANQGSEATYESGFVIDKFPISRPNLTFSTLTVSNMSPEDSSIYLCSVEASVGETQYFGPGTRLLVL.

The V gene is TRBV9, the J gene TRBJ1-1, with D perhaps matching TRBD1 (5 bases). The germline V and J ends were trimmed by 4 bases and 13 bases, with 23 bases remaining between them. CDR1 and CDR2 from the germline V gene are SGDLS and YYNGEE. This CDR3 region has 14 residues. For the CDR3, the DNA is TGTGCCAGCAGCACCGACCTCCGTGGACATCCCGGTTTCTTT. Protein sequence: CASSTDLRGHPGFF.

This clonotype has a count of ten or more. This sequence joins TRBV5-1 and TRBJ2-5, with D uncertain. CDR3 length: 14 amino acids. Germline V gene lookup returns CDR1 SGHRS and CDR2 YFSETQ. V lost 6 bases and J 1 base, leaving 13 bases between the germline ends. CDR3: CASNSKVGQETQYF. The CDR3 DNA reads TGCGCCAGCAACTCCAAAGTGGGCCAAGAGACCCAGTACTTC.

CDR3 loop: CASGPWGPGELFF. As DNA, the CDR3 is TGTGCCAGCGGTCCGTGGGGTCCCGGGGAGCTGTTTTTT. The chain uses TRBV6-2 or TRBV6-3 and TRBJ2-2; no reliable D call. The CDR3 loop spans 13 amino acids. The V gene's germline CDR1 is MNHEY and CDR2 SVGEGT. Trimming left V 8 bases short and J 6 bases short, with 13 bases between.

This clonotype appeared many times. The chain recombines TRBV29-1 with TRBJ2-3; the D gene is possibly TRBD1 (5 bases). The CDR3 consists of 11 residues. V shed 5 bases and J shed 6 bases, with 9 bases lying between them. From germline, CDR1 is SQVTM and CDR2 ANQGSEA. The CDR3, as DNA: TGCAGCGTTTATAGGGGTGATACGCAGTATTTT. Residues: CSVYRGDTQYF.

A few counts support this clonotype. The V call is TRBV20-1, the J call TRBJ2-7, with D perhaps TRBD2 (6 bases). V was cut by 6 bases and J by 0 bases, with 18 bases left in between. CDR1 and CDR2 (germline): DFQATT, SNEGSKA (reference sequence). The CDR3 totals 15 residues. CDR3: CSAQAGGATSYEQYF. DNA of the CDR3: TGCAGTGCCCAAGCCGGAGGGGCTACCTCCTACGAGCAGTACTTC.

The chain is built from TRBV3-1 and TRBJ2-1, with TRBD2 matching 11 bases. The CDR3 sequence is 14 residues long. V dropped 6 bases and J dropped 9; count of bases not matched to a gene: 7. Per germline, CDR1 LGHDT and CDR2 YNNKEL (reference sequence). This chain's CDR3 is CASRVLAGVGEQFF. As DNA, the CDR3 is TGTGCCAGCAGGGTACTAGCGGGAGTTGGTGAGCAGTTCTTC.

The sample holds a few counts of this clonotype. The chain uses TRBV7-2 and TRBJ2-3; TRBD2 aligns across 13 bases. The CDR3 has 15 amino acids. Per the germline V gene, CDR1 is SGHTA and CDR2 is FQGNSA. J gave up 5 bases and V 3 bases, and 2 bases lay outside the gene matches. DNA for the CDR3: TGTGCCAGCAGCTTCGGGACTAGCGGGATAGATACGCAGTATTTT. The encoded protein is CASSFGTSGIDTQYF.

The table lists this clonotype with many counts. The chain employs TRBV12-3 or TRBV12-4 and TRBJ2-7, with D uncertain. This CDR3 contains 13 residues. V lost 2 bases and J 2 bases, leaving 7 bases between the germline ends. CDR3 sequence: CASSLRAPYEQYF. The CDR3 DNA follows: TGTGCCAGCAGTTTACGGGCACCCTACGAGCAGTACTTC.

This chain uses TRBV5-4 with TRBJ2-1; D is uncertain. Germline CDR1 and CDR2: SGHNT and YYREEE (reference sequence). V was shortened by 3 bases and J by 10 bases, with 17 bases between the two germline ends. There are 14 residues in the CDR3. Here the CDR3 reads CASSSRTETEEQFF. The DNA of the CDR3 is TGTGCCAGCAGCTCGCGGACCGAAACAGAGGAGCAGTTCTTC.

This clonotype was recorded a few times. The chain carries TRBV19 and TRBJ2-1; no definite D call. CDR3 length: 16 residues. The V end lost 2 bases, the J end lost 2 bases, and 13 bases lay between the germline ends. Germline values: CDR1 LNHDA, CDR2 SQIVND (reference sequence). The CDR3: CASSIHRVSPYNEQFF. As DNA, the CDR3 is TGTGCCAGTAGTATACATAGGGTAAGCCCCTACAATGAGCAGTTCTTC.

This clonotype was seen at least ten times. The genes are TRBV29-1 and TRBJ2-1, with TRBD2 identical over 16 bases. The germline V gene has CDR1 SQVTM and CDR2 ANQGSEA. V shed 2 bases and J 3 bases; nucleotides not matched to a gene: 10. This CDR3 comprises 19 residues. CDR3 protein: CSVERDLGTSGRGYNEQFF. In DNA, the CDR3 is TGCAGCGTTGAAAGGGACTTAGGGACTAGCGGGAGGGGCTACAATGAGCAGTTCTTC.